What follows describes a single T cell receptor beta chain. These data originate in a study of blood T cell repertoires in COVID-19. Study as a whole: The United States, Italy and Spain supplied acute and convalescent COVID-19 samples. T cells, B-cell-depleted T cells, or PBMCs provided the cDNA or gDNA that served as material.

Repertoires were generated with immunoSEQ multiplex PCR, while TCRdb's copy carries only in-frame clones and drops some. The top ten clones hold over 9.5% of a sample with around 64,000 clones, 75% to 90% of them seen once. Looked up from germline, CDR1 is MNHEY and CDR2 is SVGAGI. The ends lost 2 bases at V and 6 bases at J; junction bases unmatched: 4. The CDR3 is 14 amino acids. The receptor was isolated from a human donor in a cohort sampled during active COVID-19. The chain is built from TRBV6-5 and TRBJ2-1; 7 bases are a match to TRBD2. Sequences were obtained from peripheral blood. The CDR3, as DNA: TGTGCCAGCAGTTACCAAACGGGGGGCAATGAGCAGTTCTTC. It translates to CASSYQTGGNEQFF.